This TCR beta chain was sequenced in a study of human T cells and chemical hapten exposure. The overall study: Reading of the patch tests, which applied 0.01% DPC to the upper back, occurred at 6 days.

TCRdb re-called the RACE reads through MiXCR, storing one row per CDR3 protein. The sample contains a few hundred thousand distinct CDR3 sequences, more than 5% of which appear only once. This clonotype has only a few counts. V shed 3 bases and J 0 bases; nucleotides not matched to a gene: 0. Germline V gene lookup returns CDR1 DFQATT and CDR2 SNEGSKA (reference sequence). CDR3 length: 13 residues. Regarding time point: patch test 2, 6 weeks after DPC sensitization. Indicated treatment: therapeutic diphenylcyclopropenone sensitization with weekly scalp DPC. Blood draws came before every patch-test application.

The rearrangement joins TRBV20-1 to TRBJ2-5; 8 nucleotides match TRBD1. The sequencing here drew on whole blood, taken in connection with sensitization to the hapten diphenylcyclopropenone (DPC). The TCR sequence derives from a woman between 18 and 29 years old with alopecia areata. Some clones in this sample may be carry-over from other donors' samples. This CDR3 is CSARDRDQETQYF. Here the CDR3 DNA reads TGCAGTGCTAGGGACAGGGACCAAGAGACCCAGTACTTC.